Shown below are 26 T cell receptor beta chains from a single sample sequenced in a study of blood T cell repertoires in COVID-19. Clones were read by immunoSEQ multiplex PCR, and TCRdb kept only the in-frame ones, dropping some. The sample lists approximately 89,000 clones, 70% to 90% occurring once. The specimen sequenced was peripheral blood. The source of these receptors is a human donor in a cohort sampled during active COVID-19.

This chain links TRBV19 with TRBJ1-4, with a weak D call TRBD1 (5 bases). The ends were cut back, 3 bases at V and 8 bases at J, with 16 bases in the middle. Germline V CDR1 and CDR2: LNHDA, SQIVND (reference sequence). The CDR3 contains 15 residues. In DNA, the CDR3 is TGTGCCAGTAGTATCGCCCAGGGTATTGGAGAAAAACTGTTTTTT. Amino acid sequence: CASSIAQGIGEKLFF.

This clone showed up just a few times. This sequence joins TRBV10-3 and TRBJ2-7; TRBD1 agrees at 10 bases. This CDR3 comprises 16 residues. The trim removed 3 bases at V and 0 bases at J, leaving 5 bases unmatched. The germline CDR1 and CDR2 sequences are ENHRY and SYGVKD. The CDR3 sequence is CAISDSGTGASYEQYF. The CDR3 nucleotides read TGTGCCATCAGTGATTCTGGGACAGGGGCCTCCTACGAGCAGTACTTC.

This chain links TRBV5-1 with TRBJ2-5; TRBD1 matches 8 bases. V lost 4 bases, J lost 5 bases, and 7 bases stayed unmatched. The CDR3 contains 14 residues. CDR1 is SGHRS and CDR2 is YFSETQ in the germline V gene. CDR3 DNA sequence: TGCGCCAGCAGCAGGACAGGGTACCGGGAGACCCAGTACTTC. It is translated as CASSRTGYRETQYF.

The gene calls are TRBV7-3 and TRBJ1-3; 7 bases are a match to TRBD1. Germline lookup yields CDR1 SGHTA and CDR2 FQGTGA. The CDR3 consists of 13 residues. V lost 7 bases, J lost 4 bases, and 4 bases stayed unmatched. The CDR3 reads CASKPDRGNTIYF. CDR3 nucleotide sequence: TGTGCCAGCAAACCGGACAGGGGAAACACCATATATTTT. The entire variable domain, with the rest obtained from reference TRBV7-3 and TRBJ1-3, is as follows: GAGVSQTPSNKVTEKGKYVELRCDPISGHTALYWYRQSLGQGPEFLIYFQGTGAADDSGLPNDRFFAVRPEGSVSTLKIQRTERGDSAVYLCASKPDRGNTIYFGEGSWLTVV.

This chain joins TRBV6-6 and TRBJ1-1; TRBD1 might be the D (6 bases). Germline-derived CDR1 and CDR2 are MNHNY and SVGAGI (reference sequence). Trimming stripped 6 bases from V and 4 bases from J, with 21 bases between. The CDR3 is made up of 16 amino acids. CDR3: CASRSLQGRLSTEAFF. The CDR3 DNA follows: TGTGCCAGCAGATCCTTACAGGGTAGATTATCCACTGAAGCTTTCTTT.

The chain links TRBV4-2 to TRBJ2-7; D is possibly TRBD1 (6 bases). V lost 2 bases and J 3 bases, leaving 14 bases between the germline ends. The CDR3 length is 15 residues. Germline assignment: CDR1 LGHNA and CDR2 YNFKEQ. The CDR3 nucleotides are TGTGCCAGCAGCCAAACCCAGGGGATACTCTACGAGCAGTACTTC. It specifies CASSQTQGILYEQYF.

This chain joins TRBV7-3 and TRBJ2-1, with TRBD2 identical over 10 bases. The CDR3 length is 13 residues. The ends lost 4 bases at V and 13 bases at J; junction bases unmatched: 7. Germline V gene sequence: CDR1 SGHTA, CDR2 FQGTGA. The CDR3 DNA is TGTGCCAGCAGCTCGAGCGGGGGGGTGGATCAGTTCTTC. Translation gives CASSSSGGVDQFF.

V gene TRBV16 combines with J gene TRBJ2-3; D is uncertain. Trimming cost V 4 bases and J 0 bases, with 17 bases left between them. From germline, CDR1 is KGHSY and CDR2 FQNENV. This CDR3 contains 17 residues. The CDR3 DNA follows: TGTGCCAGCAGCCGACCCACCTTTTGGGCTAGCACAGATACGCAGTATTTT. This gives the protein CASSRPTFWASTDTQYF.

A few counts support this clone. V gene TRBV18 combines with J gene TRBJ1-6; TRBD1 matches at 7 bases. Germline V gene lookup returns CDR1 KGHSH and CDR2 LQKENI. The length of the CDR3 is 15 residues. Germline trimming cut 2 bases from V and 6 bases from J; bases unmatched to any gene: 4. CDR3 sequence: CASSPKGASNSPLHF. The CDR3 DNA sequence: TGTGCCAGCTCACCAAAGGGGGCGAGTAATTCACCCCTCCACTTT.

This clone was counted ten times or more. The chain employs TRBV10-3 and TRBJ1-2; TRBD1 is a possible D gene (6 bases). V was pared by 2 bases and J by 7 bases, with 14 bases between. CDR1 ENHRY and CDR2 SYGVKD come from the germline V gene. CDR3 length: 14 amino acids. CDR3 loop: CAISERPGESGYTF. In DNA, the CDR3 is TGTGCCATCAGTGAGAGGCCAGGGGAAAGTGGCTACACCTTC.

The chain joins TRBV14 to TRBJ1-2; no firm D call. This CDR3 is built from 15 residues. V was shortened by 1 base and J by 2 bases, with 11 bases between the two germline ends. From germline, CDR1 is SGHDN and CDR2 FVKESK. Here the CDR3 reads CASSQAMRENYGYTF. The CDR3 DNA follows: TGTGCCAGCAGCCAAGCTATGAGGGAGAACTATGGCTACACCTTC.

This chain uses TRBV5-8 with TRBJ1-4, with TRBD1 matching 10 bases. The J segment lost 3 bases and the V segment lost 4 bases, leaving 15 bases of the junction unmatched. The germline CDR1 and CDR2 sequences are SGHTS and YDEGEE. The CDR3 loop spans 19 amino acids. CDR3 sequence reads: CASSGDRDRGSAANEKLFF. In DNA, the CDR3 is TGTGCCAGCAGCGGTGACCGGGACAGGGGCTCTGCGGCTAATGAAAAACTGTTTTTT.

This clone was seen only once. The chain joins TRBV7-2 to TRBJ2-1; unclear D gene. This CDR3 region has 15 residues. The V and J ends lost 4 bases and 0 bases respectively, with 10 bases between them. From germline, CDR1 is SGHTA and CDR2 FQGNSA. In DNA form, the CDR3 reads TGTGCCAGCAGCTCTACTTTTAGCTCCTACAATGAGCAGTTCTTC. Amino acids: CASSSTFSSYNEQFF.

This clone has a count of ten or more. This CDR3 reads CASSLAEGFQGELFF. The CDR3 DNA follows: TGTGCCAGCAGCTTGGCGGAGGGGTTTCAAGGGGAGCTGTTTTTT. The genes are TRBV5-4 and TRBJ2-2; possibly TRBD2 for D (6 bases). CDR1 is SGHNT, CDR2 YYREEE, per germline (reference sequence). Trimming removed 0 bases from V and 8 bases from J, with 14 bases in between. CDR3 length equals 15 residues.

This clone was counted a few times. The gene calls are TRBV18 and TRBJ1-5, with a weak D call TRBD1 (5 bases). Germline CDR1 is KGHSH and CDR2 is LQKENI. V was clipped by 2 bases and J by 1 base, with 15 bases between them. CDR3 length equals 17 residues. The CDR3 DNA reads TGTGCCAGCTCACCATCTGCTGGGGCCAGGAGCAATCAGCCCCAGCATTTT. Protein product: CASSPSAGARSNQPQHF.

This chain connects TRBV20-1 to TRBJ2-5; D call uncertain. Trimming removed 5 bases at V and 4 bases at J, with 5 bases between. The CDR3 contains 10 residues. Germline V gives CDR1 DFQATT, CDR2 SNEGSKA (reference sequence). The CDR3 coding sequence is TGCAGTGCTGGTAGAGAGACCCAGTACTTC. Translation: CSAGRETQYF.

The gene calls are TRBV5-1 and TRBJ2-7; 9 bases map to TRBD2. Germline V gene lookup returns CDR1 SGHRS and CDR2 YFSETQ. V gave up 2 bases and J gave up 9 bases; unmatched junction bases: 15. CDR3 length: 16 residues. This CDR3 reads CASSLVAGDNLRGQYF. CDR3 nucleotide sequence: TGCGCCAGCAGCTTAGTAGCGGGGGACAACCTACGAGGGCAGTACTTC.

This clone was seen only a few times. V and J are TRBV28 and TRBJ2-2, with 7 bases fitting TRBD1. The V and J ends lost 6 bases and 6 bases, in that order; junction bases with no gene match: 7. This CDR3 contains 14 residues. Per germline, CDR1 MDHEN and CDR2 SYDVKM. CDR3 coding DNA: TGTGCCAGCAGCCCCGGACAGGACCCCGGGGAGCTGTTTTTT. Protein: CASSPGQDPGELFF. Together with reference TRBV28 and TRBJ2-2, the CDR3 gives the full variable domain: DVKVTQSSRYLVKRTGEKVFLECVQDMDHENMFWYRQDPGLGLRLIYFSYDVKMKEKGDIPEGYSVSREKKERFSLILESASTNQTSMYLCASSPGQDPGELFFGEGSRLTVL.

J is TRBJ2-6 and V is TRBV30; TRBD1 aligns across 9 bases. Germline CDR1 reads GTSNPN; CDR2 reads SVGIG (reference sequence). CDR3 length: 18 residues. V shed 2 bases, J shed 2 bases, and the junction held 10 bases outside the gene matches. The CDR3 DNA reads TGTGCCTGGAGTACTTGGACAGGGGCCTCACCTGGGGCCAACGTCCTGACTTTC. The encoded protein is CAWSTWTGASPGANVLTF.

The chain carries TRBV5-4 and TRBJ2-7; 10 nucleotides align to TRBD2. The ends lost 3 bases at V and 7 bases at J; junction bases unmatched: 10. In germline, CDR1 is SGHNT, CDR2 YYREEE (reference sequence). The CDR3 extends over 15 amino acids. CDR3 amino acids: CASSSRLAGVEEQYF. DNA for the CDR3: TGTGCCAGCAGCTCCCGGCTAGCGGGGGTGGAAGAGCAGTACTTC.

This clone was seen repeatedly, ten times or more. This chain connects TRBV4-2 to TRBJ2-7, with 7 bases lining up with TRBD1. After removal of 4 bases from V and 6 bases from J, the junction contained 12 bases not matched to a gene. Germline-derived CDR1 and CDR2 are LGHNA and YNFKEQ. This CDR3 is 15 amino acids long. The CDR3 DNA is TGTGCCAGCAGCCCTCAAACAGGGGAACGAGGCGAGCAGTACTTC. Residues: CASSPQTGERGEQYF.

The chain links TRBV5-1 to TRBJ2-3; D possibly corresponds to TRBD2 (5 bases). V dropped 1 base and J dropped 1 base, with 16 bases sitting between them. The CDR3 loop spans 17 amino acids. The germline V gene encodes CDR1 SGHRS and CDR2 YFSETQ. The CDR3 loop is CASSLRQLGWGTDTQYF. CDR3 bases: TGCGCCAGCAGCTTGAGGCAACTAGGATGGGGCACAGATACGCAGTATTTT.

The chain joins TRBV3-1 (or the pseudogene TRBV3-2) to TRBJ1-1; possible D gene TRBD1, 5 bases. Germline V lookup: CDR1 LGHDT, CDR2 YNNKEL (reference sequence). V shed 4 bases and J shed 6 bases, with 12 bases lying between them. The CDR3 spans 13 residues. CDR3 nucleotide sequence: TGTGCCAGCAGCCCCTGGGGGGTTGCTGAAGCTTTCTTT. Translation gives CASSPWGVAEAFF.

The chain carries TRBV5-1 and TRBJ2-7, with 7 positions matching TRBD1. There are 12 residues in the CDR3. Germline V gives CDR1 SGHRS, CDR2 YFSETQ. Trimming took 4 bases from V and 9 from J; bases not matched to a gene: 7. The CDR3 coding sequence is TGCGCCAGCAGCACGACAGGGCGGGCGCAGTACTTC. Encoded protein: CASSTTGRAQYF. Supplemented by reference TRBV5-1 and TRBJ2-7, the full variable domain reads KAGVTQTPRYLIKTRGQQVTLSCSPISGHRSVSWYQQTPGQGLQFLFEYFSETQRNKGNFPGRFSGRQFSNSRSEMNVSTLELGDSALYLCASSTTGRAQYFGPGTRLTVT.

This clone has just one count. V is TRBV6-5 and J is TRBJ2-7; D ambiguous. The ends were cut back, 8 bases at V and 4 bases at J, with 9 bases in the middle. Germline CDR1 MNHEY, CDR2 SVGAGI. The CDR3 consists of 11 residues. For the CDR3, the DNA is TGTGCCAGCGGCCCCCAATACGAGCAGTACTTC. Protein product: CASGPQYEQYF.

The sample holds one count of this clone. The chain combines TRBV2 with TRBJ2-2; TRBD1 agrees at 7 bases. V dropped 3 bases and J dropped 0; count of bases not matched to a gene: 1. The CDR3 covers 15 residues. CDR1 SNHLY and CDR2 FYNNEI come from the germline V gene. The CDR3 DNA sequence: TGTGCCAGCAGTGATCAGGGGGCGAACACCGGGGAGCTGTTTTTT. Protein: CASSDQGANTGELFF.